Detailed here is one T cell receptor beta chain. Its binding antigen is unknown. Since the CDR3 does not end with the conserved phenylalanine or tryptophan, this likely comes from a read error. Because the CDR3's place on the DNA is in doubt, the DNA is left out and the CDR3 is given as listed by TCRdb. TCRbeta CDR3 regions were amplified from genomic DNA by means of the immunoSEQ Assay, a bias-controlled multiplex PCR. On the authors' methods: Within the assay, amplification of reference gene primers was used to estimate how many nucleated cells each sample contained. Sequence reads were collapsed and filtered to measure the absolute abundance of every unique TCRbeta CDR3 rearrangement. For each sample, productive Simpson clonality was calculated by taking the square root of Simpson's diversity index across productive rearrangements. TCRdb retrieved this table from immuneACCESS and kept in-frame rearrangements only. Not all clones are present; in checked studies, unresolved V genes account for under half, and no reason is known for the remainder. The V and J calls and clone size were taken over from that table, and D and trimming were inferred from the DNA. The sample table lists approximately 170,000 clones, approximately 79% of them with a count of one. 15% to 20% of the sample comes from the top ten.

The source of the sample is a study of blood T cell repertoires in COVID-19 (TCRdb year 2020). Describing the broader study: Recovered participants in ImmuneRACE Cohort 3 were defined as having two consecutive negative NP/OP PCR tests, clearance from a healthcare professional, or resolution of symptoms. Samples came from the ongoing ImmuneRACE study (first 160 participants) plus 1,254 subjects from 6 global collaborators. Samples covering the acute and convalescent phases of COVID-19 were provided by collaborators in the United States, Italy and Spain. The prospective study material was composed of cDNA or gDNA derived from T cells, B-cell-depleted T cells, or PBMCs. The repertoires were released in a freely available public database intended as a resource for research on the immune response to SARS-CoV-2. Where available, HLA class I and class II types were taken from metadata supplied by the sample provider and were not determined by assay-based typing. Deeply sampled blood TCRbeta repertoires from subjects exposed to, actively infected with, or recovered from COVID-19 were included in the dataset. A de-identified subject ID, COVID-19 status, age in years and sex were almost always included in the sample metadata. What the work shows at the level of the full study, not this receptor alone: Clinical and demographic metadata were provided uncurated, with the amount varying by source and participant.

CDR1 and CDR2, looked up from the germline V gene (reference sequence), are MNHNY and SVGAGI. The CDR3 spans 12 residues, counting both ends. Participants in the prospective study were aged roughly 18 to 90 years, lived in under 30 United States geographic areas, and enrolled through a virtual design. To assign participants to cohorts, the prospective study relied on clinical history that participants themselves reported in a screening survey and a study questionnaire. In the prospective study, mobile phlebotomists collected whole blood, serum and a nasopharyngeal or oropharyngeal swab from each participant. Participants in the prospective study had the option to provide additional blood draws and questionnaires over a roughly 2-month period. Prospective study blood samples were shipped either frozen or at room temperature before DNA extraction.

The chain uses TRBV6-6 and TRBJ2-7; no check of the table's D call, TRBD2, against the DNA was made. The receptor was derived from an older woman in a cohort exposed to, infected with or recovered from COVID-19 (not recorded which). Material: PBMCs or T cells enriched from blood (not recorded which). For the CDR3, the sequence is CASSYSPGTPIL.